This TCR beta chain was identified in a study of identifying expanded T cells in peripheral blood. Broader study findings: Differentially abundant clones: 0.95 to 1.5 between replicates, about 17 at two to three weeks, less than 20 at four. Across healthy donors, higher total template counts meant significantly greater approximately two-week count variance.

About this clone: The antigen is undetermined.

During the collection period, no donor immune events like infections were recorded. Trimming stripped 7 bases from V and 5 bases from J, with 14 bases between. CDR1 GTSNPN and CDR2 SVGIG come from the germline V gene (reference sequence). This CDR3 region has 12 residues. Using immunoSEQ multiplex PCR, the repertoire was profiled, and TCRdb retains in-frame clones only, with some absent. The repertoire holds about 100,000 clones, about 90% seen once, with about 5.9% in the top ten. Sequencing was performed on blood. This receptor was identified in a person aged 18-70 years in good health. This sequence joins TRBV30 and TRBJ1-2; no reliable D call. CDR3 DNA: TGTGCCTTCTGGACGTGGCAGTATGGCTACACCTTC. Its translation: CAFWTWQYGYTF.